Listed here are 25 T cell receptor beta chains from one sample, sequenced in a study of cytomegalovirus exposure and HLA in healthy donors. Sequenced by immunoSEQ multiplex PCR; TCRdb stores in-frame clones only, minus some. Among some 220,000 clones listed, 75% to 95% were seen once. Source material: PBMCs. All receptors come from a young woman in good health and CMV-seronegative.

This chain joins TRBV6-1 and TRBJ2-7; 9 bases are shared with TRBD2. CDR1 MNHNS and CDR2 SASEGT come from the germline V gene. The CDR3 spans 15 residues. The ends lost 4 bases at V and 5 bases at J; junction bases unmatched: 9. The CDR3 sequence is CASSARPGLAHEQYF. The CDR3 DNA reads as TGTGCCAGCAGTGCCCGACCGGGACTAGCACACGAGCAGTACTTC.

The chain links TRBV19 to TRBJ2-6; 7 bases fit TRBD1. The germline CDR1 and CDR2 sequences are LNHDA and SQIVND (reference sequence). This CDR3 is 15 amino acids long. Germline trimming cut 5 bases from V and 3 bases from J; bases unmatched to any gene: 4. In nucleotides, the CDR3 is TGTGCCAGTAGTTCTACAGGGGTTGGGGCCAACGTCCTGACTTTC. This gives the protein CASSSTGVGANVLTF.

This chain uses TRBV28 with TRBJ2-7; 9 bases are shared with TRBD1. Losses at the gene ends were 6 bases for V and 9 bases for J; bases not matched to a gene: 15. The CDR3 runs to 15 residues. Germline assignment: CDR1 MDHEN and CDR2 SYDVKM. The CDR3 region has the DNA TGTGCCAGCAGAACTCCGGGACAGGGCCTCCCTGGGCAGTACTTC. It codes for CASRTPGQGLPGQYF.

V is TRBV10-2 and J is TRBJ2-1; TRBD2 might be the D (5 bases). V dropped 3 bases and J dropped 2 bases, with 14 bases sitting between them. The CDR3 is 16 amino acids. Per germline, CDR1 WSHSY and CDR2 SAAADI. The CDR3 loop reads CASSEIVGGPYNEQFF. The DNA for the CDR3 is TGCGCCAGCAGTGAAATCGTTGGAGGTCCCTACAATGAGCAGTTCTTC.

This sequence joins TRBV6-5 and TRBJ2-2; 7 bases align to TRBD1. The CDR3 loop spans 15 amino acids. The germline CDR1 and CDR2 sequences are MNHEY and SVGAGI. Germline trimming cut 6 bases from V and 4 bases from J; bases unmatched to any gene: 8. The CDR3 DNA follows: TGTGCCAGCAGATATTCCCCAGGGGGCACCGGGGAGCTGTTTTTT. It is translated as CASRYSPGGTGELFF.

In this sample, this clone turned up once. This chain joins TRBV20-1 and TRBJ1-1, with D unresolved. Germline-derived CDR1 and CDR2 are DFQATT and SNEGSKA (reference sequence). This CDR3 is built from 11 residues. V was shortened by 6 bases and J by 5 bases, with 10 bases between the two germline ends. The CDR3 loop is CSAHHRTEAFF. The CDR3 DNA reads TGCAGTGCCCACCATCGGACTGAAGCTTTCTTT.

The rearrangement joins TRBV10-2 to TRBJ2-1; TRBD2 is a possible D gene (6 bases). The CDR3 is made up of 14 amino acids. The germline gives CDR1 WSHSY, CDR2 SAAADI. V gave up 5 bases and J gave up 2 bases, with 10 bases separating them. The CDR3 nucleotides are TGCGCCAGCAGTCCGGGACTTACCTACAATGAGCAGTTCTTC. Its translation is CASSPGLTYNEQFF.

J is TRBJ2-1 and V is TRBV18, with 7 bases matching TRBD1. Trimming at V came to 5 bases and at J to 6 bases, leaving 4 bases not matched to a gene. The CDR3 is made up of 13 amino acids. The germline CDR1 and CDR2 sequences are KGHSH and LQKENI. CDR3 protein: CASSEGQLNEQFF. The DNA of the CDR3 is TGTGCCAGCTCAGAGGGACAGCTCAATGAGCAGTTCTTC.

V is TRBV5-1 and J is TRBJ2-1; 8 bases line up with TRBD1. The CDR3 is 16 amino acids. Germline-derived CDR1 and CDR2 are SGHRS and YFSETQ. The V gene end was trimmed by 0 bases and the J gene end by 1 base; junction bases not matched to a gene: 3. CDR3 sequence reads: CASSLVGTGSYNEQFF. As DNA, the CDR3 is TGCGCCAGCAGCTTGGTAGGGACAGGTTCCTACAATGAGCAGTTCTTC. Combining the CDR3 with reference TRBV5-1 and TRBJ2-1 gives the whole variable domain KAGVTQTPRYLIKTRGQQVTLSCSPISGHRSVSWYQQTPGQGLQFLFEYFSETQRNKGNFPGRFSGRQFSNSRSEMNVSTLELGDSALYLCASSLVGTGSYNEQFFGPGTRLTVL.

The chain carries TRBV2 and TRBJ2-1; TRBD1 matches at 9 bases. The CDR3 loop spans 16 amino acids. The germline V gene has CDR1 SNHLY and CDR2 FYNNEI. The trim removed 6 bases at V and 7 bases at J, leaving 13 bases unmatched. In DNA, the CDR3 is TGTGCCAGCAGGAAAGAAACAGGGGGCGTAAAGAATGAGCAGTTCTTC. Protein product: CASRKETGGVKNEQFF.

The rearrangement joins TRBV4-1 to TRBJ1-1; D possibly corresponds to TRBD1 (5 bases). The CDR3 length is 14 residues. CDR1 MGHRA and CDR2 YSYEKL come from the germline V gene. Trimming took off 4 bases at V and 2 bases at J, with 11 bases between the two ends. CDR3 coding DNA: TGCGCCAGCAGCCCAGGGATAACTAACACTGAAGCTTTCTTT. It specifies CASSPGITNTEAFF.

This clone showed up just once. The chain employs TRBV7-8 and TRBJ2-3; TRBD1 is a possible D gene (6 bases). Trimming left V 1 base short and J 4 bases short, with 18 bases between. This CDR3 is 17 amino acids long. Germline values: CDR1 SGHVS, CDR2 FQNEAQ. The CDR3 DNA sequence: TGTGCCAGCAGCTTAGTTGTTTGGGGGCCTCAGCCAGATACGCAGTATTTT. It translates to CASSLVVWGPQPDTQYF.

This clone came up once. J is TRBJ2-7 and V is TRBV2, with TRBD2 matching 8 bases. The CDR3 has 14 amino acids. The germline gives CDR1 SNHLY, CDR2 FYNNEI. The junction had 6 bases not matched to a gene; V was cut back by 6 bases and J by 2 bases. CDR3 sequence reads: CASSGLADTYEQYF. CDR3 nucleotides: TGTGCCAGCAGCGGACTAGCCGACACCTACGAGCAGTACTTC.

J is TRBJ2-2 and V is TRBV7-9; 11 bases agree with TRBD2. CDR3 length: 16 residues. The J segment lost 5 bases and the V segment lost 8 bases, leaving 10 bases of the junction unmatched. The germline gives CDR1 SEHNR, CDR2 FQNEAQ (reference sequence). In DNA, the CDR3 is TGTGCCAGCCAAACCGGGACTAGCGGAGGAACCGGGGAGCTGTTTTTT. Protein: CASQTGTSGGTGELFF.

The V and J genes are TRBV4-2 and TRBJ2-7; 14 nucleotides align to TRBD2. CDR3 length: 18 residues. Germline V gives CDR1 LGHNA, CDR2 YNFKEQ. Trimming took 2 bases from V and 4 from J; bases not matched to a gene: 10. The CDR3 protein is CASSQPPGLAGETYEQYF. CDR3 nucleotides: TGTGCCAGCAGCCAACCGCCGGGACTAGCGGGGGAGACATACGAGCAGTACTTC.

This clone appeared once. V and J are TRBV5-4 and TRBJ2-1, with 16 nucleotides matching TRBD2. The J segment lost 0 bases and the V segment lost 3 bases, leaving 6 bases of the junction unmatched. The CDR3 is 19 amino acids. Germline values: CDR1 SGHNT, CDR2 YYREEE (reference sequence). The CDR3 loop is CASSSGTSGRGASYNEQFF. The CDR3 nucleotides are TGTGCCAGCAGCTCTGGGACTAGCGGGAGGGGGGCCTCCTACAATGAGCAGTTCTTC.

The CDR3 spells CAWETGVAYGYTF. The CDR3 bases are TGTGCCTGGGAAACAGGGGTCGCCTATGGCTACACCTTC. This chain joins TRBV30 and TRBJ1-2, with 7 bases that match TRBD1. Germline CDR1 is GTSNPN and CDR2 is SVGIG (reference sequence). The CDR3 consists of 13 residues. Trimming removed 5 bases from V and 4 bases from J; junction bases left unmatched: 7.

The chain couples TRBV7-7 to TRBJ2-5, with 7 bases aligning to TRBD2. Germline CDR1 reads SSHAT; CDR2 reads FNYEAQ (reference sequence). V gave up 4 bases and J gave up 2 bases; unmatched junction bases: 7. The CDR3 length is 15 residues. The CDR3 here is CASSWSTSEQETQYF. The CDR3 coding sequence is TGTGCCAGCAGCTGGTCCACTAGCGAACAAGAGACCCAGTACTTC.

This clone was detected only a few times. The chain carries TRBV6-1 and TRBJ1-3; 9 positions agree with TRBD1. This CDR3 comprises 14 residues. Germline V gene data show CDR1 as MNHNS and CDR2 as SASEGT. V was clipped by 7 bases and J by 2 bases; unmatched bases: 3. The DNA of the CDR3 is TGTGCCAGCACACAGGGGGCGCCTGGAAACACCATATATTTT. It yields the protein CASTQGAPGNTIYF.

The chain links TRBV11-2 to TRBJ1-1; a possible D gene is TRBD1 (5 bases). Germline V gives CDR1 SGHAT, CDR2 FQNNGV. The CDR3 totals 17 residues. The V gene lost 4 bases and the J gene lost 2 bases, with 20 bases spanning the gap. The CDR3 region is CASSSPDQGMINTEAFF. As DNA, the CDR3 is TGTGCCAGCAGCTCCCCGGATCAGGGAATGATTAACACTGAAGCTTTCTTT.

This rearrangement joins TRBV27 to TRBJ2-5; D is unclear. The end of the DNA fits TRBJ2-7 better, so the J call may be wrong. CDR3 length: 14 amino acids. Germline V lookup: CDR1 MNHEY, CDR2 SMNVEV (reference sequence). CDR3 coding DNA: TGTGCCAGCAGCAGGTCCCCGTTATGGAACGAGCAGTACTTC. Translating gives CASSRSPLWNEQYF.

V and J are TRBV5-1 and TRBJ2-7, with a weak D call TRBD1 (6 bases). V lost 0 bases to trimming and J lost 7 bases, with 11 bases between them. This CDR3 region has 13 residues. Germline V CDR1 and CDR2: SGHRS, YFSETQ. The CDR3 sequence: CASSLARGKEQYF. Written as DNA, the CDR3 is TGCGCCAGCAGCTTGGCTAGGGGGAAAGAGCAGTACTTC.

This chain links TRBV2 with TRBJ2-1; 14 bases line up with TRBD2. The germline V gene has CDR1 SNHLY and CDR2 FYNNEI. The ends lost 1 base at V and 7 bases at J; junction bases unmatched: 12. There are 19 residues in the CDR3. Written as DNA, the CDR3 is TGTGCCAGCAGTGAAGGCTGGCGGACTAGCGGGAGGACGGGGAATGAGCAGTTCTTC. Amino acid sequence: CASSEGWRTSGRTGNEQFF.

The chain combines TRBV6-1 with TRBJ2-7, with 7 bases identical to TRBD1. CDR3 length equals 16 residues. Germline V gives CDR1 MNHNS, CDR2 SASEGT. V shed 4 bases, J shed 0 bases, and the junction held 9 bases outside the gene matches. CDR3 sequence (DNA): TGTGCCAGCAGTGCCTGGACAGGCCTGAGCTCCTACGAGCAGTACTTC. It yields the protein CASSAWTGLSSYEQYF.

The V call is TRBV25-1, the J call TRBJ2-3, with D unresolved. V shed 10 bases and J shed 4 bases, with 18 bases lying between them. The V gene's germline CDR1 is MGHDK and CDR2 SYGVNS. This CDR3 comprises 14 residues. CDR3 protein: CATKPTWAPDTQYF. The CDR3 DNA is TGTGCCACCAAGCCAACCTGGGCACCAGATACGCAGTATTTT.